A single sample gave rise to the 5 T cell receptor beta chains below, sequenced in a study of response to subunit inactivated influenza vaccine. Each CDR3 protein is one row after TCRdb ran MiXCR on the RT-PCR reads. The sample records roughly 520,000 distinct CDR3 sequences, around 25% being singletons. Here the sequenced sample was CD4+ T cells sorted from PBMCs, taken around 5 days after vaccination. These receptors were collected from a man between 45 and 60 years old who received an inactivated influenza vaccine.

This chain connects TRBV15 to TRBJ2-2; D might be TRBD1 (6 bases). Germline loops: CDR1 LNHNV, CDR2 YYDKDF (reference sequence). Trimming took off 0 bases at V and 6 bases at J, with 14 bases between the two ends. This CDR3 has 16 residues. CDR3 sequence: CATSRDLGAGAGELFF. CDR3 bases: TGTGCCACCAGCAGAGATCTGGGGGCTGGAGCCGGGGAGCTGTTTTTT.

V and J are TRBV3-1 and TRBJ2-1, with D unclear. This CDR3 is built from 13 residues. Trimming removed 5 bases from V and 7 bases from J, with 12 bases in between. Germline values: CDR1 LGHDT, CDR2 YNNKEL (reference sequence). The CDR3 sequence: CASSISLENEQFF. Written as DNA, the CDR3 is TGTGCCAGCAGCATCAGCCTTGAGAATGAGCAGTTCTTC.

J is TRBJ2-2 and V is TRBV20-1; 14 bases line up with TRBD2. This CDR3 has 16 residues. Per the germline V gene, CDR1 is DFQATT and CDR2 is SNEGSKA (reference sequence). Germline trimming cut 5 bases from V and 1 base from J; bases unmatched to any gene: 3. CDR3 sequence: CSAAGLAGGNTGELFF. For the CDR3, the DNA is TGCAGTGCTGCCGGACTAGCGGGAGGGAACACCGGGGAGCTGTTTTTT.

The J gene is TRBJ2-7, the V gene TRBV7-2; 13 nucleotides line up with TRBD2. V lost 5 bases to trimming and J lost 1 base; unmatched junction nucleotides: 5. The CDR3 contains 16 residues. Germline assignment: CDR1 SGHTA and CDR2 FQGNSA. CDR3 DNA sequence: TGTGCCAGCAGCCGCCAACTAGCGGGAGGGTCCTACGAGCAGTACTTC. This encodes CASSRQLAGGSYEQYF.

This clonotype was detected only a few times. The DNA of the CDR3 is TGCGCCAGCAACCTTCAAGCGGGAGGAACAGATACGCAGTATTTT. Translation gives CASNLQAGGTDTQYF. The chain is built from TRBV4-1 and TRBJ2-3, with 9 bases fitting TRBD2. Germline values: CDR1 MGHRA, CDR2 YSYEKL. CDR3 size: 15 residues. Trimming took 7 bases from V and 3 from J; bases not matched to a gene: 8.